The clone carrying this T cell receptor (beta chain) appeared a single time. Its matching antigen is unknown. TEMRA cells were FACS-enriched, and CD8+ and CD4+ T cells were isolated negatively. After extraction with the RNeasy kit, about 0.45 to 1 ug of the RNA was reverse transcribed using random hexamers. TCRdb fed the immunoSEQ multiplex PCR reads into MiXCR, producing one record per CDR3 protein. The sample contains about 120,000 distinct CDR3 sequences, over 85% of which appear only once. This specimen belongs to a study of CD8 T cells in Susac syndrome. Study-wide results and limits: A relatively small number of individuals underwent TCR sequencing and HLA analysis.

The V gene lost 5 bases and the J gene lost 8 bases, with 12 bases spanning the gap. This CDR3 comprises 12 residues. The specimen sequenced was CD8+ T cells from PBMCs. This rearrangement joins TRBV12-3 or TRBV12-4 to TRBJ1-2, with D unclear. This TCR came from a human donor with Susac syndrome. CDR3 protein: CASSPDGLGYTF. In DNA form, the CDR3 reads TGTGCCAGCAGTCCCGACGGGCTAGGCTACACCTTC.